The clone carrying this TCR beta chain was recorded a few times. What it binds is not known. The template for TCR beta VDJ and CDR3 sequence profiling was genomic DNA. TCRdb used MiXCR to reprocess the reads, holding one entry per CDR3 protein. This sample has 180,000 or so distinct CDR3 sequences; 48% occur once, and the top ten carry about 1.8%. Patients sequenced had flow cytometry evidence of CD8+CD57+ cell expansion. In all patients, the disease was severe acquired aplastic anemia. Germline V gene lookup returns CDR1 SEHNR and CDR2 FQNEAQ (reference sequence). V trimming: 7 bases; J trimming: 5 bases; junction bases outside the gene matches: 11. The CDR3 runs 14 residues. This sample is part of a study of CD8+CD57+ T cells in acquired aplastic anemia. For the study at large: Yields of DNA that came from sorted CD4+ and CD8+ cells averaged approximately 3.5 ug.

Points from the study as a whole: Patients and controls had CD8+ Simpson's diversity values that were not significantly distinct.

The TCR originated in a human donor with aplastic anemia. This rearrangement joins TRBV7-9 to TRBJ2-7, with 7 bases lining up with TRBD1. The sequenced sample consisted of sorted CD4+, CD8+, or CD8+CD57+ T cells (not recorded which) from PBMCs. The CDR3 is CASTTTGKGDEQYF. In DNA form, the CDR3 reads TGTGCCAGCACCACGACAGGGAAAGGTGACGAGCAGTACTTC.